This passage covers 25 T cell receptor beta chains from one sample sequenced in a study of shared T cell receptors in the human thymus. Profiled with immunoSEQ multiplex PCR; TCRdb holds only in-frame clones, not every one. The table shows 700,000 or so clones, with roughly 85% occurring only once. A further study also used this sample, focusing on human thymus T cells.

Sample: thymocytes. All receptors derive from a girl under three years old with a congenital heart defect.

The gene calls are TRBV7-9 and TRBJ1-2, with D uncertain. Looked up from germline, CDR1 is SEHNR and CDR2 is FQNEAQ (reference sequence). V gave up 1 base and J gave up 1 base, with 10 bases separating them. The CDR3 has 15 residues. CDR3 region: CASSLGVRGNYGYTF. The CDR3 DNA reads TGTGCCAGCAGCTTAGGGGTAAGAGGTAACTATGGCTACACCTTC.

This chain links TRBV7-6 with TRBJ1-2, with D possibly TRBD1 on 5 matching bases. The V gene's germline CDR1 is SGHVS and CDR2 FNYEAQ. Trimming took off 1 base at V and 3 bases at J, with 6 bases between the two ends. The CDR3 has 13 amino acids. The DNA for the CDR3 is TGTGCCAGCAGCTTAGAACAGGACTATGGCTACACCTTC. Amino acids: CASSLEQDYGYTF.

The genes are TRBV6-6 and TRBJ1-4, with a weak D call TRBD1 (6 bases). Germline CDR1 is MNHNY and CDR2 is SVGAGI (reference sequence). This CDR3 spans 11 amino acids. Trimming took 4 bases from V and 14 from J, leaving 11 bases between them. The chain's CDR3 is CASSSGQTLFF. CDR3 nucleotides: TGTGCCAGCAGTTCCGGACAGACTCTGTTTTTT.

The chain has TRBV2 and TRBJ1-1; 8 nucleotides align to TRBD1. V was pared by 6 bases and J by 1 base, with 7 bases of the junction left unmatched. In germline, CDR1 is SNHLY, CDR2 FYNNEI. The CDR3 covers 15 residues. CDR3 protein: CASRARQGSNTEAFF. CDR3 DNA sequence: TGTGCCAGCAGAGCCCGACAGGGGTCGAACACTGAAGCTTTCTTT.

This clone has a single count. V and J are TRBV10-3 and TRBJ1-1; 8 positions agree with TRBD1. CDR1 and CDR2 from the germline V gene are ENHRY and SYGVKD. The J segment lost 1 base and the V segment lost 6 bases, leaving 4 bases of the junction unmatched. CDR3 length: 14 amino acids. In DNA, the CDR3 is TGTGCCATCAGACAGACAGGGGAGAACACTGAAGCTTTCTTT. This gives the protein CAIRQTGENTEAFF.

The V call is TRBV12-5, the J call TRBJ1-1; TRBD1 might be the D (6 bases). The CDR3 totals 16 residues. The V end lost 0 bases, the J end lost 4 bases, and 15 bases lay between the germline ends. The germline V gene has CDR1 LGHNT and CDR2 FRNRAP. Here the CDR3 DNA reads TGTGCTAGTGGTTTGGTACCCCAACAGGGCCCCACTGAAGCTTTCTTT. Its translation is CASGLVPQQGPTEAFF. Filled out from reference TRBV12-5 and TRBJ1-1, the complete variable domain reads DARVTQTPRHKVTEMGQEVTMRCQPILGHNTVFWYRQTMMQGLELLAYFRNRAPLDDSGMPKDRFSAEMPDATLATLKIQPSEPRDSAVYFCASGLVPQQGPTEAFFGQGTRLTVV.

The chain is built from TRBV5-1 and TRBJ2-7, with 7 bases fitting TRBD2. Per germline, CDR1 SGHRS and CDR2 YFSETQ. Trimming removed 0 bases from V and 0 bases from J; junction bases left unmatched: 6. CDR3 length: 16 amino acids. The CDR3 is CASSLAVGGSSYEQYF. The CDR3, as DNA: TGCGCCAGCAGCTTGGCAGTGGGGGGGAGCTCCTACGAGCAGTACTTC.

The chain recombines TRBV27 with TRBJ1-5, with a weak D call TRBD1 (5 bases). This CDR3 comprises 16 residues. Germline V gene sequence: CDR1 MNHEY, CDR2 SMNVEV (reference sequence). Trimming removed 2 bases at V and 0 bases at J, with 11 bases between. The CDR3 DNA sequence: TGTGCCAGCAGTTTACAGTCGGGGGATAGCAATCAGCCCCAGCATTTT. Encoded protein: CASSLQSGDSNQPQHF.

This sequence joins TRBV9 and TRBJ2-4; 7 bases match TRBD2. Unmatched junction bases numbered 9, after V lost 0 bases and J lost 3 bases. This CDR3 has 17 residues. From germline, CDR1 is SGDLS and CDR2 YYNGEE. The DNA for the CDR3 is TGTGCCAGCAGCGTAGGGTTCCGGGGCGGGGGCAAAAACATTCAGTACTTC. This translates into CASSVGFRGGGKNIQYF.

The V call is TRBV10-3, the J call TRBJ2-7; weak D call: TRBD2 (6 bases). V gave up 0 bases and J gave up 4 bases, with 19 bases separating them. This CDR3 has 17 amino acids. Germline V gives CDR1 ENHRY, CDR2 SYGVKD. This chain's CDR3 is CAISESLPGTGTYEQYF. In nucleotides, the CDR3 is TGTGCCATCAGTGAGTCTTTGCCCGGTACTGGGACTTACGAGCAGTACTTC.

The chain uses TRBV28 and TRBJ1-1; TRBD1 aligns across 11 bases. V lost 3 bases to trimming and J lost 5 bases; unmatched junction nucleotides: 8. CDR3 length equals 16 residues. Germline V gene data show CDR1 as MDHEN and CDR2 as SYDVKM. CDR3: CASSLDRGLVRTEAFF. The CDR3, as DNA: TGTGCCAGCAGTTTGGACAGGGGGCTTGTACGGACTGAAGCTTTCTTT.

The chain joins TRBV4-1 to TRBJ1-2; tentative D call: TRBD1 (5 bases). The V gene lost 1 base and the J gene lost 5 bases, with 8 bases spanning the gap. The CDR3 consists of 13 residues. Germline V CDR1 and CDR2: MGHRA, YSYEKL. CDR3 DNA sequence: TGCGCCAGCAGCCAAGGGGGGACTTATGGCTACACCTTC. Protein: CASSQGGTYGYTF.

The chain joins TRBV5-1 to TRBJ1-2; tentative D call: TRBD1 (6 bases). This CDR3 has 14 amino acids. Germline CDR1 SGHRS, CDR2 YFSETQ. The germline V and J ends were trimmed by 3 bases and 4 bases, with 13 bases remaining between them. This CDR3 is CASSSPGEPYGYTF. The CDR3 region has the DNA TGCGCCAGCAGCTCCCCAGGGGAACCCTATGGCTACACCTTC. Full variable domain (rest looked up from reference TRBV5-1 and TRBJ1-2): KAGVTQTPRYLIKTRGQQVTLSCSPISGHRSVSWYQQTPGQGLQFLFEYFSETQRNKGNFPGRFSGRQFSNSRSEMNVSTLELGDSALYLCASSSPGEPYGYTFGSGTRLTVV.

The chain is built from TRBV5-1 and TRBJ1-5; TRBD1 matches at 8 bases. Losses at the gene ends were 5 bases for V and 2 bases for J; bases not matched to a gene: 6. The CDR3 length is 15 residues. From germline, CDR1 is SGHRS and CDR2 YFSETQ. DNA for the CDR3: TGCGCCAGCAGTAGAAGGACAGGGCGCAATCAGCCCCAGCATTTT. This gives the protein CASSRRTGRNQPQHF. The full variable domain, rest sourced from reference TRBV5-1 and TRBJ1-5, is KAGVTQTPRYLIKTRGQQVTLSCSPISGHRSVSWYQQTPGQGLQFLFEYFSETQRNKGNFPGRFSGRQFSNSRSEMNVSTLELGDSALYLCASSRRTGRNQPQHFGDGTRLSIL.

The chain combines TRBV28 with TRBJ1-2; 9 bases align to TRBD1. Per germline, CDR1 MDHEN and CDR2 SYDVKM. With 3 bases clipped from V and 4 bases from J, the junction kept 15 bases outside the gene matches. The CDR3 runs 18 residues. The CDR3 loop reads CASSLVGQGPTWGYGYTF. DNA of the CDR3: TGTGCCAGCAGTTTGGTGGGACAGGGCCCCACCTGGGGCTATGGCTACACCTTC.

Note on this clone: Distinct nucleotide sequences in the sample also encode this CDR3. This rearrangement joins TRBV18 to TRBJ1-1; D might be TRBD1 (5 bases). The CDR3 spans 14 residues. The V end lost 0 bases, the J end lost 4 bases, and 9 bases lay between the germline ends. CDR1 and CDR2 (germline): KGHSH, LQKENI. CDR3 residues: CASSPPRGGTEAFF. In DNA form, the CDR3 reads TGTGCCAGCTCACCACCCCGGGGGGGCACTGAAGCTTTCTTT.

The chain uses TRBV6-1 and TRBJ1-2; tentatively, D is TRBD1 (6 bases). The ends were cut back, 6 bases at V and 3 bases at J, with 17 bases in the middle. Germline CDR1 and CDR2: MNHNS and SASEGT. The CDR3 spans 15 residues. The CDR3 coding sequence is TGTGCCAGCAGAGGCGCGGACAGTTTGGACTATGGCTACACCTTC. Its protein product is CASRGADSLDYGYTF.

Only a few counts were recorded for this clone. CDR3 nucleotides: TGTGCCAGCAAATTGGACAGGGGGCTATACGAGCAGTACTTC. It is translated as CASKLDRGLYEQYF. The chain has TRBV6-5 and TRBJ2-7, with 11 bases identical to TRBD1. CDR1 MNHEY and CDR2 SVGAGI come from the germline V gene. The CDR3 runs to 14 residues. J was trimmed by 4 bases and V by 7 bases; bases with no gene match: 6.

The CDR3 nucleotides read TGTGCCACCAGCAGAGAAACAGACTATAATTCACCCCTCCACTTT. Its protein product is CATSRETDYNSPLHF. This chain connects TRBV15 to TRBJ1-6; D not certain. CDR1 LNHNV and CDR2 YYDKDF come from the germline V gene (reference sequence). The CDR3 spans 15 residues. Trimming took 0 bases from V and 3 from J, leaving 6 bases between them.

The rearrangement uses TRBV14 and TRBJ2-2; TRBD2 matches 7 bases. The CDR3 totals 16 residues. V dropped 3 bases and J dropped 7; count of bases not matched to a gene: 11. Germline loops: CDR1 SGHDN, CDR2 FVKESK. Written as DNA, the CDR3 is TGTGCCAGCAGCCAGACTGGCGGGGGAGGAGGCGGGGAGCTGTTTTTT. Its protein product is CASSQTGGGGGGELFF. Filled out from reference TRBV14 and TRBJ2-2, the complete variable domain reads EAGVTQFPSHSVIEKGQTVTLRCDPISGHDNLYWYRRVMGKEIKFLLHFVKESKQDESGMPNNRFLAERTGGTYSTLKVQPAELEDSGVYFCASSQTGGGGGGELFFGEGSRLTVL.

V usage is TRBV5-1 and J usage is TRBJ2-2; the match to TRBD2 covers 12 bases. CDR3 length: 18 amino acids. From germline, CDR1 is SGHRS and CDR2 YFSETQ. Losses at the gene ends were 5 bases for V and 3 bases for J; bases not matched to a gene: 11. The CDR3 sequence is CASSPSLAGGHYTGELFF. In nucleotides, the CDR3 is TGCGCCAGCAGTCCAAGTCTAGCGGGGGGGCATTACACCGGGGAGCTGTTTTTT.

This clone was observed a few times. V usage is TRBV28 and J usage is TRBJ1-2, with TRBD1 as a possible D gene (5 bases). Trimming cost V 6 bases and J 1 base, with 18 bases left between them. This CDR3 is built from 16 residues. Germline CDR1 reads MDHEN; CDR2 reads SYDVKM. The CDR3 sequence: CASRVQKGQLNYGYTF. The CDR3 nucleotides are TGTGCCAGCAGGGTACAAAAGGGGCAACTTAACTATGGCTACACCTTC.

This clone appeared a single time. The V gene is TRBV5-6, the J gene TRBJ1-6, with 8 bases identical to TRBD1. CDR1 is SGHDT, CDR2 YYEEEE, per germline. The CDR3 is 17 residues long. V shed 4 bases, J shed 1 base, and the junction held 7 bases outside the gene matches. Written as DNA, the CDR3 is TGTGCCAGCAGCCCGGGAGACAGGGGATCCTATAATTCACCCCTCCACTTT. Protein: CASSPGDRGSYNSPLHF.

The chain links TRBV7-2 to TRBJ2-2; 14 bases line up with TRBD2. Per germline, CDR1 SGHTA and CDR2 FQGNSA. This CDR3 comprises 19 residues. The V and J ends lost 5 bases and 0 bases, in that order; junction bases with no gene match: 8. DNA of the CDR3: TGTGCCAGCAGCCTACCGGGGACTAGCGGGGGCGCGAACACCGGGGAGCTGTTTTTT. It yields the protein CASSLPGTSGGANTGELFF.

This chain uses TRBV27 with TRBJ1-1, with D possibly being TRBD1 (5 bases). Germline CDR1 and CDR2: MNHEY and SMNVEV (reference sequence). V gave up 5 bases and J gave up 3 bases, with 13 bases separating them. The CDR3 contains 14 residues. CDR3: CASSGLGRDTEAFF. CDR3 nucleotides: TGTGCCAGCAGTGGGTTGGGCAGGGACACTGAAGCTTTCTTT.